What follows is one T cell receptor beta chain and its context. Its specificity is unknown. The data were taken from a study of CD8+ T cells in alopecia areata. Findings and caveats of the study: Lesional tissue from the scalp (especially in alopecia totalis/universalis) showed higher clonality than normal scalp.

With 8 bases removed from V and 7 bases from J, the gap between germline ends came to 15 bases. CDR3 size: 13 residues. Germline CDR1 is SEHNR and CDR2 is FQNEAQ (reference sequence). Treatment here: oral pan-JAK inhibitor, 5-10 mg twice daily. Researchers gathered lesional scalp punch biopsies and peripheral blood from patients with alopecia areata. Extracted RNA was reverse transcribed, and the resulting cDNA served as sequencing template. The repertoire was sequenced with immunoSEQ multiplex PCR; TCRdb's copy has only in-frame clones and lacks some. The sample yields some 200,000 clones, around 60% seen once.

The chain combines TRBV7-9 with TRBJ1-5; D unresolved. Sequencing used CD8+ T cells sorted from blood, obtained at week 24, from a patient treated with tofacitinib. The receptor comes from a human donor with alopecia areata. CDR3 DNA: TGTGCCAGCTCCGACGGACCCAGACAGCCCCAGCATTTT. This sequence encodes CASSDGPRQPQHF.